A single sample gave rise to the 18 T cell receptor beta chains below, sequenced in a study of blood T cell repertoires in COVID-19 (dated by TCRdb to 2020 to 2022). The protocol used for the library was the immunoSEQ multiplex PCR assay. What TCRdb holds here is the immuneACCESS table cut down to in-frame rearrangements. Part of the clones is not present; checked against another copy, under half of the missing clones reflect an unresolved V gene, and the others are unexplained. This sample lists about 120,000 clones; more than 80% were detected once. The ten largest clones add up to 4.6% of the sample. The sequenced sample was peripheral blood. All receptors come from a woman aged 50 to 60 with acute or convalescent COVID-19.

The chain couples TRBV28 to TRBJ1-5; D remains unclear. The germline V gene encodes CDR1 MDHEN and CDR2 SYDVKM. This CDR3 spans 16 amino acids. Trimming cost V 3 bases and J 4 bases, with 16 bases left between them. The CDR3 region is CASSFYAGQLNQPQHF. CDR3 DNA: TGTGCCAGCAGTTTCTATGCGGGCCAGCTAAATCAGCCCCAGCATTTT.

The rearrangement uses TRBV3-1 (or the pseudogene TRBV3-2) and TRBJ2-3; the match to TRBD2 covers 11 bases. V shed 1 base, J shed 11 bases, and the junction held 17 bases outside the gene matches. The CDR3 consists of 18 residues. Germline lookup yields CDR1 LGHDT and CDR2 YNNKEL (reference sequence). CDR3 amino acids: CASSQARFSGGAGRRQYF. CDR3 nucleotides: TGTGCCAGCAGCCAAGCGCGTTTTAGCGGGGGGGCTGGTCGAAGGCAGTATTTT.

This rearrangement joins TRBV7-9 to TRBJ2-7; TRBD1 matches 9 bases. The germline gives CDR1 SEHNR, CDR2 FQNEAQ (reference sequence). This CDR3 is 12 amino acids long. Trimming took 6 bases from V and 6 from J; bases not matched to a gene: 3. CDR3 in amino acids: CASSDRGGEQYF. The CDR3 nucleotides are TGTGCCAGCAGTGACAGGGGGGGCGAGCAGTACTTC.

This chain connects TRBV2 to TRBJ1-1; unclear D gene. V was pared by 4 bases and J by 6 bases, with 6 bases between. CDR1 and CDR2 (germline): SNHLY, FYNNEI. CDR3 size: 11 residues. CDR3 DNA: TGTGCCAGCAGTGTTGCAGCTGAAGCTTTCTTT. Its protein is CASSVAAEAFF.

J is TRBJ2-4 and V is TRBV29-1, with a tentative D call TRBD2 (6 bases). CDR1 is SQVTM and CDR2 is ANQGSEA in the germline V gene. V lost 4 bases, J lost 6 bases, and 16 bases lay in between. The CDR3 covers 14 residues. The CDR3 loop reads CSVGSGGIGNIQYF. The CDR3 DNA reads as TGCAGCGTTGGGTCTGGCGGGATTGGAAACATTCAGTACTTC.

The chain uses TRBV28 and TRBJ2-2; D is perhaps TRBD2 (6 bases). The CDR3 covers 17 residues. With 3 bases removed from V and 5 bases from J, the gap between germline ends came to 19 bases. The germline V gene has CDR1 MDHEN and CDR2 SYDVKM. The CDR3 loop reads CASSLQDRLDETGELFF. CDR3 DNA sequence: TGTGCCAGCAGTTTGCAGGACCGACTAGACGAAACCGGGGAGCTGTTTTTT.

The genes are TRBV11-2 and TRBJ1-1; D is perhaps TRBD1 (5 bases). Per germline, CDR1 SGHAT and CDR2 FQNNGV. V was pared by 6 bases and J by 5 bases, with 13 bases between. The CDR3 covers 13 residues. As DNA, the CDR3 is TGTGCCAGCAGTCACACGGGGGGGACTGAAGCTTTCTTT. Protein product: CASSHTGGTEAFF.

V usage is TRBV7-9 and J usage is TRBJ2-6; tentative D call: TRBD1 (5 bases). Germline V gene data show CDR1 as SEHNR and CDR2 as FQNEAQ (reference sequence). CDR3 length equals 15 residues. Trimming stripped 6 bases from V and 0 bases from J, with 9 bases between. Here the CDR3 DNA reads TGTGCCAGCAGAACAGGATACTCTGGGGCCAACGTCCTGACTTTC. The encoded protein is CASRTGYSGANVLTF. The full variable domain, in which reference TRBV7-9 and TRBJ2-6 provide the parts outside the CDR3, is DTGVSQNPRHKITKRGQNVTFRCDPISEHNRLYWYRQTLGQGPEFLTYFQNEAQLEKSRLLSDRFSAERPKGSFSTLEIQRTEQGDSAMYLCASRTGYSGANVLTFGAGSRLTVL.

The chain recombines TRBV30 with TRBJ1-1; TRBD1 might be the D (6 bases). The V gene's germline CDR1 is GTSNPN and CDR2 SVGIG (reference sequence). The CDR3 length is 12 residues. Trimming took off 1 base at V and 3 bases at J, with 6 bases between the two ends. The DNA of the CDR3 is TGTGCCTGGAGTGAGGGGGACACTGAAGCTTTCTTT. Protein sequence: CAWSEGDTEAFF.

The V call is TRBV5-1, the J call TRBJ1-2; 7 bases map to TRBD1. The CDR3 is made up of 14 amino acids. V lost 2 bases to trimming and J lost 6 bases; unmatched junction nucleotides: 7. CDR1 SGHRS and CDR2 YFSETQ come from the germline V gene. The CDR3 loop reads CASSLFGGQNGYTF. CDR3 nucleotide sequence: TGCGCCAGCAGCTTATTTGGGGGACAGAATGGCTACACCTTC. The whole variable domain, filled in from reference TRBV5-1 and TRBJ1-2, reads KAGVTQTPRYLIKTRGQQVTLSCSPISGHRSVSWYQQTPGQGLQFLFEYFSETQRNKGNFPGRFSGRQFSNSRSEMNVSTLELGDSALYLCASSLFGGQNGYTFGSGTRLTVV.

As to this clone: The sample carries other DNA sequences with the same CDR3. This rearrangement joins TRBV28 to TRBJ1-1, with no clear D. This CDR3 region has 13 residues. Trimming stripped 1 base from V and 1 base from J, with 4 bases between. The germline gives CDR1 MDHEN, CDR2 SYDVKM. This CDR3 reads CASSLSGNTEAFF. The CDR3 bases are TGTGCCAGCAGTTTATCAGGGAACACTGAAGCTTTCTTT.

The rearrangement links TRBV21-1 to TRBJ1-3. TRBV21-1 is deemed a pseudogene. CDR3 length equals 15 residues. This CDR3 is CASSKARRSGNTIYF. The CDR3 DNA reads TGTGCCAGCAGCAAAGCGAGACGGTCCGGGAACACCATATATTTT.

The V gene is TRBV28, the J gene TRBJ1-1; D might be TRBD1 (5 bases). V dropped 4 bases and J dropped 1 base, with 16 bases sitting between them. This CDR3 spans 16 amino acids. Germline V gene lookup returns CDR1 MDHEN and CDR2 SYDVKM. The CDR3 nucleotides read TGTGCCAGCAGTTCCCCCGGGCGGAGGGGGAACACTGAAGCTTTCTTT. Its translation: CASSSPGRRGNTEAFF.

J is TRBJ2-1 and V is TRBV18; D is perhaps TRBD1 (5 bases). CDR1 and CDR2 (germline): KGHSH, LQKENI. CDR3 length: 14 amino acids. Trimming removed 2 bases from V and 6 bases from J, with 11 bases in between. The CDR3 here is CASSPGRDSNEQFF. In nucleotides, the CDR3 is TGTGCCAGCTCACCAGGACGCGACAGCAATGAGCAGTTCTTC.

This clone is a singleton in its sample. This chain links TRBV6-6 with TRBJ1-1; the D gene is possibly TRBD1 (5 bases). Between the trimmed V and J ends, which lost 8 bases and 3 bases, there was a span of 16 bases. The CDR3 sequence is 14 residues long. Germline assignment: CDR1 MNHNY and CDR2 SVGAGI (reference sequence). CDR3: CASLAPLGDTEAFF. The DNA of the CDR3 is TGTGCCAGCCTTGCCCCGTTAGGGGACACTGAAGCTTTCTTT.

CDR3 in amino acids: CATSRPWEGDTEAFF. The CDR3 DNA sequence: TGTGCCACCAGCAGACCCTGGGAGGGGGACACTGAAGCTTTCTTT. The V call is TRBV15, the J call TRBJ1-1; the D gene is possibly TRBD1 (6 bases). Germline CDR1 LNHNV, CDR2 YYDKDF (reference sequence). The CDR3 has 15 amino acids. Between the trimmed V and J ends, which lost 2 bases and 3 bases, there was a span of 13 bases.

This clone was seen once. The chain uses TRBV2 and TRBJ1-1; D gene unclear. Germline V gene sequence: CDR1 SNHLY, CDR2 FYNNEI. V lost 6 bases and J lost 0, with 11 bases in between. The CDR3 loop spans 14 amino acids. CDR3 DNA: TGTGCCAGCAGGGAACAGTTTATGAACACTGAAGCTTTCTTT. This encodes CASREQFMNTEAFF.

V is TRBV7-6 and J is TRBJ1-2, with TRBD1 as a possible D gene (5 bases). The CDR3 sequence is 13 residues long. V gave up 2 bases and J gave up 6 bases, with 10 bases separating them. CDR1 is SGHVS and CDR2 is FNYEAQ in the germline V gene. The CDR3 sequence: CASSLSQGNGYTF. The CDR3 nucleotides read TGTGCCAGCAGCTTAAGCCAGGGAAATGGCTACACCTTC.